These 9 T cell receptor beta chains share one sample of origin, sequenced in a study of vaccination effects on CD4 cells after COVID-19. No antigen has been assigned to these receptors. Within the ViraFEST assay, antigen-specific CD4+ T cells underwent expansion with viral peptide pools prior to sequencing. Scientists isolated CD4+ T cells after a roughly 9-day culture period ended. PCR showed that the person got SARS-CoV-2 infection at some point between March and December 2020. Either the mRNA-1273 or the BNT162b2 vaccine was given to participants as two doses. Repertoires were generated with immunoSEQ multiplex PCR, while TCRdb's copy carries only in-frame clones and drops some. The table has about 17,000 clones, about 76% seen once. This specimen consisted of CD4+ T cells from PBMCs cultured with SARS-CoV-2 spike peptides, obtained after COVID-19 vaccination. These receptor sequences come from a human donor who had a prior SARS-CoV-2 infection.

This sequence joins TRBV7-2 and TRBJ2-3, with 10 positions matching TRBD1. Looked up from germline, CDR1 is SGHTA and CDR2 is FQGNSA. The J segment lost 1 base and the V segment lost 5 bases, leaving 3 bases of the junction unmatched. The length of the CDR3 is 15 residues. The CDR3 DNA reads TGTGCCAGCAGCGTCGACAGGGGGCGCACAGATACGCAGTATTTT. Its protein product is CASSVDRGRTDTQYF.

The rearrangement links TRBV7-2 to TRBJ2-5, with D unresolved. The CDR3 is 16 amino acids. In germline, CDR1 is SGHTA, CDR2 FQGNSA. The V end was cut by 2 bases, the J end by 2 bases, with 15 bases between. CDR3 residues: CASSLFFSGVQETQYF. The CDR3 coding sequence is TGTGCCAGCAGCTTATTCTTCTCTGGGGTGCAAGAGACCCAGTACTTC.

The CDR3 region is CASSLQSTDTQYF. The DNA of the CDR3 is TGTGCCAGCAGCCTACAGAGCACAGATACGCAGTATTTT. This chain links TRBV11-3 with TRBJ2-3, with D uncertain. CDR3 length: 13 residues. Trimming took 5 bases from V and 0 from J, leaving 6 bases between them. CDR1 is SGHNT and CDR2 is YENEEA in the germline V gene.

J is TRBJ1-1 and V is TRBV19; 8 positions agree with TRBD1. Germline loops: CDR1 LNHDA, CDR2 SQIVND (reference sequence). This CDR3 comprises 14 residues. The V and J ends lost 5 bases and 4 bases, in that order; junction bases with no gene match: 6. CDR3 coding DNA: TGTGCCAGTAGTTTCGACAGGGGAGGCACTGAAGCTTTCTTT. It is translated as CASSFDRGGTEAFF.

V is TRBV5-8 and J is TRBJ1-2; possibly TRBD1 for D (6 bases). The CDR3 is 12 residues long. The germline gives CDR1 SGHTS, CDR2 YDEGEE. Trimming pared 5 bases from V and 5 bases from J, leaving 10 bases between. The CDR3 nucleotides are TGTGCCAGCAGTTTGACAGGATATGGCTACACCTTC. Encoded protein: CASSLTGYGYTF.

The V and J genes are TRBV5-5 and TRBJ2-7; weak D call: TRBD2 (6 bases). The CDR3 has 15 amino acids. V was shortened by 0 bases and J by 3 bases, with 13 bases between the two germline ends. Germline CDR1 reads SGHKS; CDR2 reads YYEKEE (reference sequence). DNA of the CDR3: TGTGCCAGCAGCTTGGACGGGGGTTGGGGCTACGAGCAGTACTTC. Translated, it gives CASSLDGGWGYEQYF.

The V gene is TRBV2, the J gene TRBJ1-2; D remains unclear. V was trimmed by 5 bases and J by 7 bases, leaving 17 bases between them. The CDR3 runs 14 residues. Germline values: CDR1 SNHLY, CDR2 FYNNEI. The CDR3 loop is CASSFEASAPGYTF. CDR3 DNA: TGTGCCAGCAGTTTCGAGGCCTCAGCGCCTGGCTACACCTTC.

The V gene is TRBV6-4, the J gene TRBJ2-3; no reliable D call. From germline, CDR1 is MRHNA and CDR2 SNTAGT. The V and J ends lost 2 bases and 2 bases respectively, with 5 bases between them. The CDR3 is 13 amino acids. In nucleotides, the CDR3 is TGTGCCAGCAGTGACGAGTACACAGATACGCAGTATTTT. This encodes CASSDEYTDTQYF.

This clone has just one count. This sequence joins TRBV3-1 (or the pseudogene TRBV3-2) and TRBJ2-5, with 14 positions matching TRBD2. Trimming removed 3 bases from V and 5 bases from J; junction bases left unmatched: 8. Germline CDR1 and CDR2: LGHDT and YNNKEL (reference sequence). The CDR3 is 17 residues long. As DNA, the CDR3 is TGTGCCAGCAGCCATGGGACTAGCGGGGGAGTCGGGGAGACCCAGTACTTC. As protein: CASSHGTSGGVGETQYF.